This TCR beta chain was documented in a study of metastatic and nonmetastatic thyroid tumors. Nobody among the patients had been given any treatment before thyroid surgery. From the PCR reads, TCRdb re-called clones with MiXCR. The sample holds 53,000 or so clones, around 20% seen once. This clone was detected ten times or more. It may be a read error: a sequence one base away is much more abundant. As the CDR3 is not closed by the conserved phenylalanine or tryptophan, this likely results from a read error. V lost 2 bases and J lost 5, with 9 bases in between. The germline gives CDR1 LNHNV, CDR2 YYDKDF (reference sequence). This CDR3 has 13 residues.

The clonotype was recovered from a female donor with papillary thyroid cancer or a benign thyroid nodule (not recorded which). Some clones in this sample may be carry-over from other donors' samples. J is TRBJ1-1 and V is TRBV15; D gene uncertain. Sequencing used blood. The CDR3 protein is CATSRPRLTEAFL. The CDR3 nucleotides read TGTGCCACCAGCAGACCCCGGCTAACTGAAGCTTTCCTT.